This T cell receptor (beta chain) was obtained from a study of T cells after yellow fever vaccination. This clonotype was detected once. Antigen: not known. TCRdb independently ran MiXCR on the 5' RACE reads; one entry per CDR3 protein. The sample lists some 350,000 distinct CDR3 sequences, around 3.9% occurring once. Points from the study as a whole: A large majority of primary-vaccination clones showed up again after the booster (about 97% CD4, 75% to 90% CD8).

This clonotype was obtained from a man between 18 and 35 years old who received the YFV17D yellow fever vaccine. The sample in question was PBMCs, obtained 5 days after the yellow fever booster vaccination.

The CDR3 sequence: CATGRNNEQFF. CDR3 coding DNA: TGTGCCACCGGCCGTAACAATGAGCAGTTCTTC. The chain carries TRBV24-1 and TRBJ2-1, with D uncertain. The CDR3 is 11 residues long. Germline V lookup: CDR1 KGHDR, CDR2 SFDVKD. V gave up 9 bases and J gave up 5 bases, with 7 bases separating them.